This is a list of T cell receptor beta chains from one sample in a study of Graves' ophthalmopathy and Graves' hyperthyroidism. TCRdb re-called the multiplex PCR reads with MiXCR, one entry per CDR3 protein. The data show fewer than 650,000 distinct CDR3 sequences, about a fifth seen once. The sample consisted of peripheral blood. The receptor set was obtained from a woman younger than 30 with stable Graves' hyperthyroidism. Some clones in this sample may be carry-over from other donors' samples. Both conserved end residues are part of each CDR3. D genes are given only for firm matches. For some rows the clone size is stated as once, few or many, or as a class when expanded; others skip it.

size: -; D: TRBD1; J: TRBJ2-7; V: TRBV28; CDR3: CATTGGVSEQYF; DNA: TGTGCCACCACAGGGGGTGTGAGCGAGCAGTACTTC
size: -; D: -; J: TRBJ2-7; V: TRBV29-1; CDR3: CSVEVGQDASYEQYF; DNA: TGCAGCGTTGAAGTCGGCCAGGATGCATCCTACGAGCAGTACTTC
size: -; D: -; J: TRBJ2-2; V: TRBV20-1; CDR3: CSAREGSTPGELFF; DNA: TGCAGTGCTAGAGAAGGCAGTACCCCCGGGGAGCTGTTTTTT
size: many; D: TRBD2; J: TRBJ2-5; V: TRBV7-9; CDR3: CATSKWASGSGETQYF; DNA: TGTGCCACCTCAAAGTGGGCTAGCGGGAGTGGAGAGACCCAGTACTTC
size: -; D: TRBD2; J: TRBJ2-2; V: TRBV12-3/TRBV12-4; CDR3: CASSSGTSGSTGELFF; DNA: TGTGCCAGCAGTTCCGGGACTAGCGGGAGCACCGGGGAGCTGTTTTTT
size: many; D: -; J: TRBJ2-5; V: TRBV13; CDR3: CASSLVGSWEQETQYF; DNA: TGTGCCAGCAGCTTAGTGGGCAGTTGGGAACAAGAGACCCAGTACTTC
size: -; D: TRBD2; J: TRBJ2-7; V: TRBV18; CDR3: CASSPPGTSGVREQYF; DNA: TGTGCCAGCTCACCCCCGGGGACTAGCGGGGTCCGCGAGCAGTACTTC
size: -; D: TRBD1; J: TRBJ1-1; V: TRBV5-1; CDR3: CASSTGTGTTFF; DNA: TGCGCCAGCAGCACGGGGACAGGAACAACTTTCTTT
size: many; D: -; J: TRBJ2-5; V: TRBV7-2; CDR3: CASSFTQAQETQYF; DNA: TGTGCCAGCAGCTTCACTCAGGCGCAAGAGACCCAGTACTTC
size: many; D: -; J: TRBJ2-7; V: TRBV12-3/TRBV12-4; CDR3: CASSFTGKGAYEQYF; DNA: TGTGCCAGCAGTTTTACAGGGAAGGGGGCCTACGAGCAGTACTTC
size: many; D: -; J: TRBJ1-1; V: TRBV28; CDR3: CASSLSGVTEAFF; DNA: TGTGCCAGCAGTTTATCAGGGGTTACTGAAGCTTTCTTT